These 2 T cell receptor beta chains were all obtained from the same sample, sequenced in a study of technical replicates of blood from a handful of donors. This table comes from immunoSEQ multiplex PCR, and its TCRdb copy is limited to in-frame clones, with some not included. This table has just under 100,000 clones, about 96% appearing once. The sequencing sample was made of T cells isolated from PBMCs. The receptors come from a human donor in good health.

The genes are TRBV10-3 and TRBJ1-5; no reliable D call. CDR1 and CDR2 (germline): ENHRY, SYGVKD. This CDR3 is built from 13 residues. The V and J ends lost 0 bases and 5 bases respectively, with 5 bases between them. CDR3 nucleotide sequence: TGTGCCATCAGTGAGTCGGAGGATCAGCCCCAGCATTTT. Its translation: CAISESEDQPQHF.

This chain joins TRBV5-1 and TRBJ2-1, with TRBD1 identical over 10 bases. The germline gives CDR1 SGHRS, CDR2 YFSETQ. The CDR3 loop spans 15 amino acids. Trimming cost V 7 bases and J 5 bases; bases outside gene matches: 9. The CDR3: CASGGGGQGDNEQFF. The CDR3 DNA sequence: TGCGCCAGCGGGGGAGGCGGACAGGGGGACAATGAGCAGTTCTTC.